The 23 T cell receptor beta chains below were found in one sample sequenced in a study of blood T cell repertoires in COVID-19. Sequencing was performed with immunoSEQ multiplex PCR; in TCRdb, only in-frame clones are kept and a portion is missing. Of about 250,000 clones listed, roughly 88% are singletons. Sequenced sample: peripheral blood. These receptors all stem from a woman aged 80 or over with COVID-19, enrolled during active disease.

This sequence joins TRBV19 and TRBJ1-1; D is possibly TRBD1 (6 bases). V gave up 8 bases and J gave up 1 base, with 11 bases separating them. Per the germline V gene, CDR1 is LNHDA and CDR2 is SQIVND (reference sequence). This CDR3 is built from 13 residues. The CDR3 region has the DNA TGTGCCAGTGGTCGACAGGAGAACACTGAAGCTTTCTTT. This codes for CASGRQENTEAFF.

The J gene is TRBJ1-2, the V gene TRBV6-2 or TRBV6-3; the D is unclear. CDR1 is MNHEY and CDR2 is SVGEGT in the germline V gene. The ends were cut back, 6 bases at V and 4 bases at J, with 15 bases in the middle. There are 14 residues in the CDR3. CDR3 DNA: TGTGCCAGCAGCAGCGCGGAGGGAAGCTATGGCTACACCTTC. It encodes CASSSAEGSYGYTF.

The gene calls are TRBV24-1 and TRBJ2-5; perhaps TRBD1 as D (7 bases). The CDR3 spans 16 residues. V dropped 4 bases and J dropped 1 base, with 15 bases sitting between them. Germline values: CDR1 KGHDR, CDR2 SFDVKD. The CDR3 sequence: CATSDPGQEGQETQYF. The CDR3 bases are TGTGCCACCAGTGACCCCGGACAGGAGGGCCAAGAGACCCAGTACTTC.

The CDR3, as DNA: TGTGCCAGCAGTAGAACTAGCGGGGGGGTGAATGAGCAGTTCTTC. It yields the protein CASSRTSGGVNEQFF. V and J are TRBV2 and TRBJ2-1, with 13 positions matching TRBD2. This CDR3 has 15 residues. Losses at the gene ends were 5 bases for V and 7 bases for J; bases not matched to a gene: 5. Germline-derived CDR1 and CDR2 are SNHLY and FYNNEI.

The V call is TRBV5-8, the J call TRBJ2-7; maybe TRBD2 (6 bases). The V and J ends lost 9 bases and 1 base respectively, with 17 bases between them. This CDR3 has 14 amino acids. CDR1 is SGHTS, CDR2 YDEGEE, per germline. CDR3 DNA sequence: TGTGCCACACCTCCCGGGAGCGGGTCCTACGAGCAGTACTTC. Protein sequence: CATPPGSGSYEQYF.

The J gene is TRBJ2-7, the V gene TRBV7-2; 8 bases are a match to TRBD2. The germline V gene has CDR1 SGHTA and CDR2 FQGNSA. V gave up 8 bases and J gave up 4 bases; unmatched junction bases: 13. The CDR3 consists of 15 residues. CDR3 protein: CASQGGTGGFYEQYF. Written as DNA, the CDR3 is TGTGCCAGCCAAGGAGGGACGGGGGGGTTTTACGAGCAGTACTTC. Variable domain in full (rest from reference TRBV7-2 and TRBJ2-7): GAGVSQSPSNKVTEKGKDVELRCDPISGHTALYWYRQSLGQGLEFLIYFQGNSAPDKSGLPSDRFSAERTGGSVSTLTIQRTQQEDSAVYLCASQGGTGGFYEQYFGPGTRLTVT.

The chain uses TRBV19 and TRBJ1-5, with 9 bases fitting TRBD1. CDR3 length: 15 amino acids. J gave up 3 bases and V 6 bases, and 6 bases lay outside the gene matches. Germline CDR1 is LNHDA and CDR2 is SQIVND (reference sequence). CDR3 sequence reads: CASRQGAISNQPQHF. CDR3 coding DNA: TGTGCCAGTAGACAGGGGGCGATTTCCAATCAGCCCCAGCATTTT. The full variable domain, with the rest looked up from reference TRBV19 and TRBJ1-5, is DGGITQSPKYLFRKEGQNVTLSCEQNLNHDAMYWYRQDPGQGLRLIYYSQIVNDFQKGDIAEGYSVSREKKESFPLTVTSAQKNPTAFYLCASRQGAISNQPQHFGDGTRLSIL.

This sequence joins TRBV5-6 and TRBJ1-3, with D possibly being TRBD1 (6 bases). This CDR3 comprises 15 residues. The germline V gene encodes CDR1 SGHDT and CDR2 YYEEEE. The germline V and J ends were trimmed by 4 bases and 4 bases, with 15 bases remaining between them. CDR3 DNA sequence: TGTGCCAGCAGCCCGACGGCAGGGGCAGGAAACACCATATATTTT. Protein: CASSPTAGAGNTIYF. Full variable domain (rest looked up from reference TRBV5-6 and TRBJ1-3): DAGVTQSPTHLIKTRGQQVTLRCSPKSGHDTVSWYQQALGQGPQFIFQYYEEEERQRGNFPDRFSGHQFPNYSSELNVNALLLGDSALYLCASSPTAGAGNTIYFGEGSWLTVV.

The CDR3 reads CASSQDGVTGGAPGANVLTF. CDR3 sequence (DNA): TGTGCCAGCAGCCAAGATGGGGTAACCGGGGGGGCCCCTGGGGCCAACGTCCTGACTTTC. This chain joins TRBV4-2 and TRBJ2-6, with 8 positions matching TRBD2. With 0 bases clipped from V and 2 bases from J, the junction kept 12 bases outside the gene matches. Germline V gene lookup returns CDR1 LGHNA and CDR2 YNFKEQ. The CDR3 is 20 amino acids.

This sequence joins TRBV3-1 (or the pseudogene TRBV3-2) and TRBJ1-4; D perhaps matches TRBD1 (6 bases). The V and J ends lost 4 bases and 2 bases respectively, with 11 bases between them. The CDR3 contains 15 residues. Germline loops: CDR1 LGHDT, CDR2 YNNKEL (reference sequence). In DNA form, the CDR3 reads TGTGCCAGCAGCCTTTGGACAGCGACTAATGAAAAACTGTTTTTT. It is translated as CASSLWTATNEKLFF.

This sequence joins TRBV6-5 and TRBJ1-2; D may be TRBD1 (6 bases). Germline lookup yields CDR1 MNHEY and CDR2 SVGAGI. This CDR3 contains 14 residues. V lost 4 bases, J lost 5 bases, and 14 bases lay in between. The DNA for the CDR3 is TGTGCCAGCAGTTGGGGGGGCAGGGAATATGGCTACACCTTC. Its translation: CASSWGGREYGYTF.

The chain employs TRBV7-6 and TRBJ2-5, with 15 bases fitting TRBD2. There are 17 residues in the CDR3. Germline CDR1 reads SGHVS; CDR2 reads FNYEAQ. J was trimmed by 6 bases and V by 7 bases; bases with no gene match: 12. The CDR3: CASTEPGLAGGLQTQYF. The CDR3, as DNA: TGTGCCAGCACGGAACCGGGACTAGCGGGGGGACTTCAGACCCAGTACTTC.

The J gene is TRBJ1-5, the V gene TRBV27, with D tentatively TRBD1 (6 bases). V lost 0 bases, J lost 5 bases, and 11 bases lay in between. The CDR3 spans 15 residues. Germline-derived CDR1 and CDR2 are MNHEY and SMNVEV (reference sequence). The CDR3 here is CASSLSPGVYQPQHF. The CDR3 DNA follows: TGTGCCAGCAGTTTATCCCCAGGGGTATATCAGCCCCAGCATTTT.

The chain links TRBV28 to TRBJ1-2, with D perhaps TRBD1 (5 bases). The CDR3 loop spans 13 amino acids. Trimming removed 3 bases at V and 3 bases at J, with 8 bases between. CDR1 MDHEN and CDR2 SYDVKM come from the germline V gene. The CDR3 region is CASSLGGYYGYTF. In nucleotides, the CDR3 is TGTGCCAGCAGTTTGGGGGGGTACTATGGCTACACCTTC.

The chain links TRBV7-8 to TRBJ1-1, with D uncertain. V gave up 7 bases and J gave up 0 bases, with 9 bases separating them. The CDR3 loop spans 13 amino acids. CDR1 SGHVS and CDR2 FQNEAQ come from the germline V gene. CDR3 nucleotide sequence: TGTGCCAGCACCCAGGTCATGAACACTGAAGCTTTCTTT. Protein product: CASTQVMNTEAFF.

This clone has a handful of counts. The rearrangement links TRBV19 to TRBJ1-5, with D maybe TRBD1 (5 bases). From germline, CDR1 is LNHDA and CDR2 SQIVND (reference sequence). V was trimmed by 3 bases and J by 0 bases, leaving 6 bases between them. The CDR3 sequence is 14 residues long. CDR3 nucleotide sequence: TGTGCCAGTAGTATGACAGCTAGCAATCAGCCCCAGCATTTT. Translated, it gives CASSMTASNQPQHF.

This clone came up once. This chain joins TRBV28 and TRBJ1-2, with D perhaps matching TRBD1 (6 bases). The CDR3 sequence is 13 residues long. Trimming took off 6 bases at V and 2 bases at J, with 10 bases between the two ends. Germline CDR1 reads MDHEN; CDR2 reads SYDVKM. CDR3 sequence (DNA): TGTGCCAGCAGAGACAGGAGGAACTATGGCTACACCTTC. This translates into CASRDRRNYGYTF.

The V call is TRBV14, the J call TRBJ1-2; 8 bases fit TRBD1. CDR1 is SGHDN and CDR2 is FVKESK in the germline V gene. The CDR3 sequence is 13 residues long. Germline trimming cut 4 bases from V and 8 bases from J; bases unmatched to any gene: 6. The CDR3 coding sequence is TGTGCCAGCAGCCTAGGGACAGGTGGAGGCTACACCTTC. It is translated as CASSLGTGGGYTF.

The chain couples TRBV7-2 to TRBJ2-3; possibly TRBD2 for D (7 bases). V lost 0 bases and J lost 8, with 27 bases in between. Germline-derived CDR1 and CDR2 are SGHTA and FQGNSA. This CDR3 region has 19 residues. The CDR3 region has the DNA TGTGCCAGCAGCTTAGCCCAACCCGACGGGGCGGGGGCCCGAGTTACGCAGTATTTT. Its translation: CASSLAQPDGAGARVTQYF.

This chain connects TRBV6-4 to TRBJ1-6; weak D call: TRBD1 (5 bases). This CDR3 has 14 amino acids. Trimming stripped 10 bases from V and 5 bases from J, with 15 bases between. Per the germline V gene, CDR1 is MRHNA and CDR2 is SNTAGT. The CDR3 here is CAIPPGNDNSPLHF. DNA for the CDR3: TGTGCCATCCCGCCAGGGAACGATAATTCACCCCTCCACTTT.

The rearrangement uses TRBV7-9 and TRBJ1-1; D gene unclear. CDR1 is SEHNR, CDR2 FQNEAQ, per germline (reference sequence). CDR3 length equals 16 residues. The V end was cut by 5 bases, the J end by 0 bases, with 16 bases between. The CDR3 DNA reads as TGTGCCAGCAGCCCCCAAACACCTACTATGAACACTGAAGCTTTCTTT. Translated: CASSPQTPTMNTEAFF.

The CDR3 DNA is TGTGCCAGCAGCTTAAGGCACCAGCGGGGGGCCGCTAGCACAGATACGCAGTATTTT. Translating it yields CASSLRHQRGAASTDTQYF. The chain uses TRBV7-2 and TRBJ2-3; 9 bases map to TRBD2. The CDR3 covers 19 residues. V lost 2 bases, J lost 0 bases, and 12 bases stayed unmatched. Per the germline V gene, CDR1 is SGHTA and CDR2 is FQGNSA.

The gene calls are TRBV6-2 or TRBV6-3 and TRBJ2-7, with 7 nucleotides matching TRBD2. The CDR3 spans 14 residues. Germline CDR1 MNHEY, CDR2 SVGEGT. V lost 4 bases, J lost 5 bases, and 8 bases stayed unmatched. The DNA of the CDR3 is TGTGCCAGCAGTTTGGGCAGGGAGGGACACGAGCAGTACGTC. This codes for CASSLGREGHEQYV.